The entry below gives a single TCR beta chain sequence along with its context. This entry comes from a study of blood T cell repertoires in COVID-19. Study summary: From the United States, Italy and Spain came samples of acute and convalescent COVID-19. Sources were T cells, B-cell-depleted T cells, or PBMCs; the material itself was cDNA or gDNA.

This CDR3 region has 14 residues. CDR1 and CDR2 from the germline V gene are SGHRS and YFSETQ. Trimming took off 0 bases at V and 8 bases at J, with 12 bases between the two ends. Authors' methods: Amplifying reference gene primers gave estimates of nucleated cell counts. Data came from immunoSEQ multiplex PCR; TCRdb stores just in-frame clones and leaves some out. Clone size and the V and J calls come from that table; the DNA yielded D and trimming. This sample carries about 140,000 clones, around 78% of them seen once, and the ten largest clones take 4.5%. This clonotype originated in an elderly woman with active or convalescent COVID-19. The gene calls are TRBV5-1 and TRBJ2-1; perhaps TRBD2 as D (7 bases). Sequenced: peripheral blood. The CDR3 DNA reads TGCGCCAGCAGCTTGGGTGGGGGGGCTGATGAGCAGTTCTTC. Translated, it gives CASSLGGGADEQFF.